A selection of T cell receptor beta chains follows, all from one sample in a study of T cells in Graves' hyperthyroidism and ophthalmopathy. TCRdb re-called the multiplex PCR reads through MiXCR, storing one row per CDR3 protein. Of roughly 750,000 distinct CDR3 sequences listed, roughly 15% are singletons. The sample was blood. These receptors all come from a man aged 18 to 35 with Graves' hyperthyroidism. CDR3s include the opening cysteine and the closing phenylalanine or tryptophan. The D gene is left open where the match is weak. Clone size, where shown, is once, few, many, or a class for clones that have expanded.

.,TRBJ2-1,TRBV27,few,TGTGCCAGCAGTCTCACGTTTGGGGGAGATGAGCAGTTCTTC,CASSLTFGGDEQFF
.,TRBJ1-5,TRBV3-1,few,TGTGCCAGCAGCCGGGGGGGGTCAGGAGTGAGCCAGCCCCAGCATTTT,CASSRGGSGVSQPQHF
.,TRBJ2-1,TRBV7-9,.,TGTGCCAGCAGCTCGAACACCGGGAGTGAGCAGTTCTTC,CASSSNTGSEQFF
.,TRBJ1-2,TRBV19,few,TGTGCCAGTACCCCATCGGGCTACGGCTATGGCTACACCTTC,CASTPSGYGYGYTF
.,TRBJ2-2,TRBV4-3,.,TGCGCCAGCAGCCACTCAAACGCCGGGGAGCTGTTTTTT,CASSHSNAGELFF
.,TRBJ2-5,TRBV3-1,many,TGTGCCAGCAGCCAAGTGTGGCAGGGTGGGGAGACCCAGTACTTC,CASSQVWQGGETQYF
.,TRBJ1-3,TRBV5-8,.,TGTGCCAGCAGCTTGGCACAGACGAGCTCTGGAAACACCATATATTTT,CASSLAQTSSGNTIYF
.,TRBJ2-7,TRBV14,few,TGTGCCAGCAGCCAAAGTTTGGAGCCCGAGTCCTACGAGCAGTACTTC,CASSQSLEPESYEQYF
.,TRBJ2-3,TRBV18,many,TGTGCCAGCTCACCACAGAGTGGGCTCTCCACAGATACGCAGTATTTT,CASSPQSGLSTDTQYF
TRBD2,TRBJ2-3,TRBV11-3,many,TGTGCCAGCAGCTTAGAGGGACTAGCGGGAACAGATACGCAGTATTTT,CASSLEGLAGTDTQYF
TRBD2,TRBJ2-3,TRBV7-9,many,TGTGCCAGCAGCCTTCGCACTAGCGGGATCGATACGCAGTATTTT,CASSLRTSGIDTQYF
.,TRBJ2-7,TRBV28,many,TGTGCCAGCAGTTTAAGGGGGAACGAGCAGTACTTC,CASSLRGNEQYF
TRBD2,TRBJ2-7,TRBV29-1,few,TGCAGCGTTGAAGATCCAGCGGGAGGGCCCTACGAGCAGTACTTC,CSVEDPAGGPYEQYF
TRBD2,TRBJ2-1,TRBV11-3,many,TGTGCCAGCAGCTTAACCTTGGACATCGGGACTAGCGGGAGCATCGGAAATGAGCAGTTCTTC,CASSLTLDIGTSGSIGNEQFF
.,TRBJ1-5,TRBV24-1,few,TGTGCCACCAGTGGAGGAGAAGGAAATCAGCCCCAGCATTTT,CATSGGEGNQPQHF
.,TRBJ1-6,TRBV5-8,few,TGTGCCAGCAGCCCAGACAGTAATTCACCCCTCCACTTT,CASSPDSNSPLHF
.,TRBJ2-7,TRBV20-1,few,TGCAGTGCTAGCCCAGGCCCCTACGAGCAGTACTTC,CSASPGPYEQYF
.,TRBJ1-5,TRBV4-1,.,TGCGCCAGCAGCCAAGGACACCTTAGCAATCAGCCCCAGCATTTT,CASSQGHLSNQPQHF
TRBD2,TRBJ2-7,TRBV28,.,TGTGCCAGCACCAACTCAGCGGGAGTCGACGAGCAGTACTTC,CASTNSAGVDEQYF
.,TRBJ2-7,TRBV7-2,many,TGTGCCAGCAGCTTGGCGGGTGACGAGCAGTACTTC,CASSLAGDEQYF
.,TRBJ1-1,TRBV12-3/TRBV12-4,many,TGTGCCAGCAGTACCCGACAGAGGCCGAACACTGAAGCTTTCTTT,CASSTRQRPNTEAFF
.,TRBJ1-1,TRBV7-9,.,TGTGCCAGCAGCTATTATGAAGCTTTCTTT,CASSYYEAFF
TRBD2,TRBJ2-1,TRBV12-5,.,TGTGCTAGTGGTTTGACGAGCGGGAGTTTCGATGAGCAGTTCTTC,CASGLTSGSFDEQFF
TRBD2,TRBJ2-3,TRBV20-1,few,TGCAGTGCTGGGCTAGCGGGACGAGTAGATACGCAGTATTTT,CSAGLAGRVDTQYF
TRBD1,TRBJ2-7,TRBV20-1,few,TGCAGTGCCATTAAGACAGGGGATTACGAGCAGTACTTC,CSAIKTGDYEQYF
.,TRBJ2-7,TRBV18,many,TGTGCCAGCTCACCAACCGGCGCGGAGAGCGAGCAGTACTTC,CASSPTGAESEQYF
.,TRBJ2-1,TRBV10-3,few,TGTGCCATCAGCGATAGCGTTCTTAGCTCCTACAATGAGCAGTTCTTC,CAISDSVLSSYNEQFF
TRBD1,TRBJ2-7,TRBV12-3/TRBV12-4,few,TGTGCCAGCAGTTTAGGGGGGAACAGGGGGGACGAGCAGTACTTC,CASSLGGNRGDEQYF
.,TRBJ1-1,TRBV5-8,few,TGTGCCAGCAGCTTGGAGGCCCCCGTACTGAAATCTTTCTTT,CASSLEAPVLKSFF
TRBD2,TRBJ2-4,TRBV6-1,many,TGTGCCAGCAGTGGTGGCGGGAGGGCCGAGGAGGCCAAAAACATTCAGTACTTC,CASSGGGRAEEAKNIQYF
.,TRBJ2-3,TRBV20-1,many,TGCAGTGCTTCAGTACAGGGCACAGATACGCAGTATTTT,CSASVQGTDTQYF
TRBD1,TRBJ2-2,TRBV6-1,.,TGTGCCACCGCTGGGACAGGGGGCACCGGGGAGCTGTTTTTT,CATAGTGGTGELFF
TRBD1,TRBJ1-1,TRBV19,.,TGTGCCAGTACCCGGGACAGGGGATCTGAAGCTTTCTTT,CASTRDRGSEAFF
.,TRBJ1-5,TRBV6-2/TRBV6-3,few,TGTGCCAGCAGCAGGGGGCCCCAGCATTTT,CASSRGPQHF
TRBD1,TRBJ1-4,TRBV9,.,TGTGCCAGCAGCGGGAGACCCGGGACAGGGGGTGAAAAACTGTTTTTT,CASSGRPGTGGEKLFF
.,TRBJ2-7,TRBV20-1,.,TGCAGTGCTAGGTCCTACGAGCAGTACTTC,CSARSYEQYF
TRBD1,TRBJ2-1,TRBV20-1,many,TGCAGTGCCATTCCGGGACAGGGGTTCAATGAGCAGTTCTTC,CSAIPGQGFNEQFF
.,TRBJ1-3,TRBV9,few,TGTGCCAGCAGCGTTCAGACTGGAAACACCATATATTTT,CASSVQTGNTIYF
.,TRBJ2-1,TRBV15,.,TGTGCCACCAGCGGGAGACAGGCAAACAATGAGCAGTTCTTC,CATSGRQANNEQFF
TRBD1,TRBJ2-1,TRBV27,many,TGTGCCAGCAGCCTCGAGGGGGCCACCTACAATGAGCAGTTCTTC,CASSLEGATYNEQFF
.,TRBJ1-2,TRBV4-1,.,TGCGCCAGCAGCCAAGCCCCAGGGCTGGACTATGGCTACACCTTC,CASSQAPGLDYGYTF
.,TRBJ1-1,TRBV5-7,.,TGTGCCAGCAGCTTAAGGGGGAGAACCGGGACTGAAGCTTTCTTT,CASSLRGRTGTEAFF
TRBD2,TRBJ2-7,TRBV7-2,many,TGTGCCAGCAGCCTCCAGCGGGATGCATACGAGCAGTACTTC,CASSLQRDAYEQYF
.,TRBJ1-1,TRBV28,many,TGTGCCAGCACCTTGCCGGGGGCCACTGAAGCTTTCTTT,CASTLPGATEAFF
.,TRBJ2-5,TRBV30,.,TGTGCCTGGAACCCAGGGGCGGAGACCCAGTACTTC,CAWNPGAETQYF
.,TRBJ2-5,TRBV9,few,TGTGCCAGCAGCGTAGGGGCAGGGTTCTTAGGAGAGACCCAGTACTTC,CASSVGAGFLGETQYF